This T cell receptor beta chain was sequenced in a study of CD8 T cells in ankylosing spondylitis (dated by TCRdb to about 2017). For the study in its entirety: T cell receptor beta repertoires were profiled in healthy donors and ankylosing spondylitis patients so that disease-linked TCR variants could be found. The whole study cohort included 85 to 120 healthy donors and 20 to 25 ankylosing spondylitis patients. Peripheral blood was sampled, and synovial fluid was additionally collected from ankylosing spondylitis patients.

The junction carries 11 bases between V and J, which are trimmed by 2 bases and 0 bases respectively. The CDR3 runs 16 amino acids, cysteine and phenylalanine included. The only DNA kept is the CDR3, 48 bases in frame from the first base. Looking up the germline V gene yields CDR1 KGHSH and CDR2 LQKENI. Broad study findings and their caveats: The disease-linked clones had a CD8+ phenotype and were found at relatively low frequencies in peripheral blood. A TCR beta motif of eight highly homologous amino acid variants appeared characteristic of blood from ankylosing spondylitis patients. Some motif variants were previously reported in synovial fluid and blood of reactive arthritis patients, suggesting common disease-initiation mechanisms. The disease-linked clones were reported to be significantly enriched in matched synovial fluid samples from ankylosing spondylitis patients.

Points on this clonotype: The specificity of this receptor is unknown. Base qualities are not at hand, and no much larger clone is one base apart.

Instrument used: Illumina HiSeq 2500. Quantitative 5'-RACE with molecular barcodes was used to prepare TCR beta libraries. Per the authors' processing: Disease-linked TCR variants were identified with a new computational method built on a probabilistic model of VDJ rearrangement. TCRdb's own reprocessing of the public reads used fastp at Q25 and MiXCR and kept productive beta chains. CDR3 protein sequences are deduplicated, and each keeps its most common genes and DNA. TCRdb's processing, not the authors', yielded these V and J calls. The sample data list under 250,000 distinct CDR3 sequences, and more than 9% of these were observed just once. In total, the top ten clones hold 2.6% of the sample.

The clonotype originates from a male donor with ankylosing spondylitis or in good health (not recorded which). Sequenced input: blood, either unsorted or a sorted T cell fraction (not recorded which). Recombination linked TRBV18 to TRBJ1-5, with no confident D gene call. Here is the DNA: TGTGCCAGCTCACCAGGGCCAACTTATAGCAATCAGCCCCAGCATTTT. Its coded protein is CASSPGPTYSNQPQHF.